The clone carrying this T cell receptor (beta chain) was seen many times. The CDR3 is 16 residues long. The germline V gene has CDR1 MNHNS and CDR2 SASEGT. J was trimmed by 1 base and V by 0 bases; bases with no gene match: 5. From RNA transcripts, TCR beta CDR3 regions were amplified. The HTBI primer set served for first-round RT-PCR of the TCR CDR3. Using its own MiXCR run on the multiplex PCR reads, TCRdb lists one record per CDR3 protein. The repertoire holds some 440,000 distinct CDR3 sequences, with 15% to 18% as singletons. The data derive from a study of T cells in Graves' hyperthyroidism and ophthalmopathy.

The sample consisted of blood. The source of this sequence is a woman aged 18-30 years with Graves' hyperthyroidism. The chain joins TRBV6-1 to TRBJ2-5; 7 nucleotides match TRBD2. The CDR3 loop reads CASSEARREPQETQYF. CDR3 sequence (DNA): TGTGCCAGCAGTGAAGCGAGGCGGGAGCCCCAAGAGACCCAGTACTTC.